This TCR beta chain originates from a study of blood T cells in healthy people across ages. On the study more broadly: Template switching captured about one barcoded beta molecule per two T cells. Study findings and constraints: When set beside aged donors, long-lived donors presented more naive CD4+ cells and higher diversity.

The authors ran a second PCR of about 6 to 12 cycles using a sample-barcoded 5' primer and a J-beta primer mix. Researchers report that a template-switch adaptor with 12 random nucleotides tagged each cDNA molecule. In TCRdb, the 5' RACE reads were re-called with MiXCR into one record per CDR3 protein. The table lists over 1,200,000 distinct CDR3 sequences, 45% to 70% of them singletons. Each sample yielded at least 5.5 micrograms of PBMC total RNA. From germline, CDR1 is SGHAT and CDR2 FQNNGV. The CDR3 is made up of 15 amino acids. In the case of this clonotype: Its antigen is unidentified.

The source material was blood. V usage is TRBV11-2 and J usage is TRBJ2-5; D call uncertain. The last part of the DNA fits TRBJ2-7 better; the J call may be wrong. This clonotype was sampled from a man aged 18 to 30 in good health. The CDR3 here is CASSLDTGKIHEQYF. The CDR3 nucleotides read TGTGCCAGCAGCTTAGATACGGGTAAGATCCACGAGCAGTACTTC.